A selection of T cell receptor beta chains follows, all from one sample in a study of regulatory T cells in long-lasting Graves disease. TCRdb passed the multiplex PCR reads through MiXCR, listing each CDR3 protein once. The data hold about 460,000 distinct CDR3 sequences, with under 25% observed a single time. Here the sequenced sample was peripheral blood mononuclear cells (PBMCs), taken when the disease was refractory, from a patient treated with antithyroid drugs. These TCRs come from a female donor with Graves disease. CDR3s include the opening cysteine and the closing phenylalanine or tryptophan. Each record gives: V gene, CDR3 protein.

>TRBV28
CASSFAAAQPQHF
>TRBV6-5
CASSYPGALYNEQFF
>TRBV24-1
CATTIRPGQKIEETQYF
>TRBV20-1
CSASPSLGGVFQETQYF
>TRBV6-1
CASISRDPQKHTEAFF
>TRBV25-1
CASRGTSGRAETQYF
>TRBV28
CASSFSFLRKTSNQPQHF
>TRBV11-2
CASRKPGLKSYEQYF
>TRBV7-2
CASSVTGAVIGELFF
>TRBV28
CASRTGADIQYF
>TRBV2
CASSGDLGYGYTF
>TRBV19
CASSVNGQGAYEQYF
>TRBV11-2
CASRPTGEKLFF
>TRBV19
CASRRDLNTEAFF
>TRBV5-1
CASSSTTSQGETQYF
>TRBV19
CASSPNRGREQYF
>TRBV6-5
CASSSGTGMGKTQYF
>TRBV12-3/TRBV12-4
CASSFEWNIQYF
>TRBV7-2
CASSRAISNEKLFF
>TRBV25-1
CASSLRASVEQYF
>TRBV6-5
CASSYLTGGIYGYTF
>TRBV30
CAWKRDSGELFF
>TRBV12-3/TRBV12-4
CASSPDTSRNTEAFF
>TRBV7-2
CASSFTGANSPLHF
>TRBV2
CASIPGQGVVDTEAFF
>TRBV7-2
CASSLGRTISYNEQFF
>TRBV7-2
CASSHSAIPGDEQYF
>TRBV6-1
CAEGTSVNSPLHF
>TRBV12-5
CASGLDSPSYEQYF
>TRBV20-1
CSARARRAANSPLHF
>TRBV2
CASSEGDSGYQHF
>TRBV5-1
CASRSQGANTEAFF
>TRBV28
CASSLLDTSQPQHF
>TRBV10-2
CASSRGQSNTEAFF
>TRBV12-3/TRBV12-4
CASSSSGTAKKDGYTF
>TRBV28
CASSSPTASNQPQHF
>TRBV2
CASSGQGATGRAFF
>TRBV19
CASTLAGLSTDTQYF
>TRBV25-1
CASSRGPGTVDTGELFF
>TRBV19
CASSGKSGTGRPQHF
>TRBV6-6
CASSYSAQGNTEAFF
>TRBV19
CASSIGQGAGTQYF
>TRBV20-1
CSARILAGGSLFF
>TRBV19
CASSPSLWTGVGTEAFF
>TRBV28
CASSVDRGGETQYF
>TRBV20-1
CSTRSAGGAYEQYF
>TRBV6-2/TRBV6-3
CASSYLDYEQYF
>TRBV25-1
CASSIQGSAEKLFF
>TRBV5-1
CATRETGGTGELFF
>TRBV28
CASSIGAQNRAEAFF
>TRBV6-1
CASSEAGGATEQFF
>TRBV12-3/TRBV12-4
CASSLFVGSTNTEAFF
>TRBV11-3
CASSYRDWYTDTQYF
>TRBV6-1
CASSEVAQYTRELFF
>TRBV20-1
CSARVLMNTEAFF
>TRBV12-5
CASALTPIGTSGGSSEQYF
>TRBV14
CASSQERDQPQHF
>TRBV6-1
CASSEYRDSTDTQYF
>TRBV28
CASSLFKSNEQYF